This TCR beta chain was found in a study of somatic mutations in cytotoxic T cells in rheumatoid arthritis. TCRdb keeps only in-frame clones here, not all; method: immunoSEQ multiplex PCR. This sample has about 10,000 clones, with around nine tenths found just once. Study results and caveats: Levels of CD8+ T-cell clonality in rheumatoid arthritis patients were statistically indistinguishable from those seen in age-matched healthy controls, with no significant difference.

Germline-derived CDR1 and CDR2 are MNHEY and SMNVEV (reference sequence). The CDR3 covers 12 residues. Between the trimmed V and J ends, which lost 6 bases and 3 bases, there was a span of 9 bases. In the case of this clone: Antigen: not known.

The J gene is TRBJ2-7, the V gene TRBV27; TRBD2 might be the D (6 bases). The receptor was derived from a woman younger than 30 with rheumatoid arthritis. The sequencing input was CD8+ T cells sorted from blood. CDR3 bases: TGTGCCAGCAGCCGGGACTTCTACGAGCAGTACTTC. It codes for CASSRDFYEQYF.